Shown below are 30 T cell receptor beta chains from a single sample sequenced in a study of shared clonotypes between healthy human individuals. The data were produced by immunoSEQ multiplex PCR, yet TCRdb's version contains in-frame clones alone and is incomplete. The sample includes approximately 2,300,000 clones, around 92% of them seen just once. Material for sequencing was naive CD4+ T cells from PBMCs. Stated subset: CD45RA+ positively selected. All receptors come from a man in his late teens or twenties in good health. Some clones in this sample may be carry-over from other donors' samples.

This chain links TRBV10-2 with TRBJ2-7; the D gene is possibly TRBD2 (6 bases). Germline lookup yields CDR1 WSHSY and CDR2 SAAADI. V gave up 7 bases and J gave up 3 bases, with 7 bases separating them. The CDR3 has 11 residues. The CDR3 sequence: CASMDYYEQYF. The DNA for the CDR3 is TGCGCCAGCATGGACTACTACGAGCAGTACTTC.

Worth noting for this clone: Different DNA sequences within this sample yield the same CDR3. This sequence joins TRBV9 and TRBJ2-2; no clear D. The germline V and J ends were trimmed by 0 bases and 2 bases, with 8 bases remaining between them. There are 15 residues in the CDR3. CDR1 and CDR2 (germline): SGDLS, YYNGEE. The CDR3 nucleotides read TGTGCCAGCAGCGTAGGCCTCGGCAACACCGGGGAGCTGTTTTTT. Translating it yields CASSVGLGNTGELFF.

The chain employs TRBV28 and TRBJ2-3; TRBD2 aligns across 10 bases. Germline values: CDR1 MDHEN, CDR2 SYDVKM. V dropped 6 bases and J dropped 4; count of bases not matched to a gene: 16. The CDR3 consists of 18 residues. The CDR3 spells CASSRAGLAGDRPDTQYF. Written as DNA, the CDR3 is TGTGCCAGCAGCCGCGCCGGGCTAGCGGGAGATAGGCCAGATACGCAGTATTTT.

The CDR3 is CASSGQGYDEQFF. The CDR3 DNA follows: TGTGCCAGCAGTGGACAGGGGTATGATGAGCAGTTCTTC. The chain uses TRBV6-1 and TRBJ2-1, with 8 bases identical to TRBD1. V gave up 4 bases and J gave up 8 bases; unmatched junction bases: 4. This CDR3 region has 13 residues. In germline, CDR1 is MNHNS, CDR2 SASEGT.

With regard to this clone: Other DNA sequences in this specimen translate into the identical CDR3. The CDR3 is CASSDYGYGYTF. Written as DNA, the CDR3 is TGTGCCAGCAGTGATTATGGGTATGGCTACACCTTC. The rearrangement joins TRBV6-1 to TRBJ1-2; D unresolved. The length of the CDR3 is 12 residues. Germline V CDR1 and CDR2: MNHNS, SASEGT. Trimming removed 3 bases at V and 5 bases at J, with 7 bases between.

The rearrangement joins TRBV7-9 to TRBJ2-3, with 8 bases aligning to TRBD2. The CDR3 covers 13 residues. In germline, CDR1 is SEHNR, CDR2 FQNEAQ (reference sequence). After removal of 9 bases from V and 4 bases from J, the junction contained 6 bases not matched to a gene. In nucleotides, the CDR3 is TGTGCCAGTCGGGAGGGCTTCGCAGATACGCAGTATTTT. Translated: CASREGFADTQYF. Variable domain in full (rest from reference TRBV7-9 and TRBJ2-3): DTGVSQNPRHKITKRGQNVTFRCDPISEHNRLYWYRQTLGQGPEFLTYFQNEAQLEKSRLLSDRFSAERPKGSFSTLEIQRTEQGDSAMYLCASREGFADTQYFGPGTRLTVL.

The genes are TRBV13 and TRBJ2-5; 8 bases are a match to TRBD1. Germline V CDR1 and CDR2: PRHDT, FYEKMQ (reference sequence). V shed 4 bases and J 5 bases; nucleotides not matched to a gene: 9. CDR3 size: 15 residues. The CDR3 protein is CASSWTTGGRETQYF. The CDR3 coding sequence is TGTGCCAGCAGCTGGACAACAGGGGGACGGGAGACCCAGTACTTC.

The V and J genes are TRBV6-6 and TRBJ2-7; D unresolved. Trimming removed 5 bases from V and 5 bases from J, with 16 bases in between. Per the germline V gene, CDR1 is MNHNY and CDR2 is SVGAGI (reference sequence). The CDR3 covers 14 residues. The CDR3 nucleotides read TGTGCCAGCAGTGGTAGCTTCCCTGCAGACGAGCAGTACTTC. It is translated as CASSGSFPADEQYF.

This chain uses TRBV29-1 with TRBJ1-5, with 10 bases matching TRBD1. After removal of 4 bases from V and 5 bases from J, the junction contained 8 bases not matched to a gene. This CDR3 comprises 15 residues. The germline V gene encodes CDR1 SQVTM and CDR2 ANQGSEA. CDR3 loop: CSVGRGTGDDQPQHF. Written as DNA, the CDR3 is TGCAGCGTTGGGCGGGGGACAGGGGATGATCAGCCCCAGCATTTT. Filled out from reference TRBV29-1 and TRBJ1-5, the complete variable domain reads SAVISQKPSRDICQRGTSLTIQCQVDSQVTMMFWYRQQPGQSLTLIATANQGSEATYESGFVIDKFPISRPNLTFSTLTVSNMSPEDSSIYLCSVGRGTGDDQPQHFGDGTRLSIL.

The rearrangement links TRBV5-6 to TRBJ1-5, with D maybe TRBD1 (6 bases). Germline lookup yields CDR1 SGHDT and CDR2 YYEEEE. The CDR3 has 15 amino acids. The ends were cut back, 1 base at V and 3 bases at J, with 11 bases in the middle. The CDR3 region is CASSLTGGYNQPQHF. For the CDR3, the DNA is TGTGCCAGCAGCTTGACGGGGGGCTACAATCAGCCCCAGCATTTT.

This chain connects TRBV7-9 to TRBJ2-1; 13 positions agree with TRBD2. With 5 bases clipped from V and 5 bases from J, the junction kept 12 bases outside the gene matches. Germline CDR1 and CDR2: SEHNR and FQNEAQ (reference sequence). CDR3 size: 18 residues. The CDR3 region is CASSPSSEGLAGNNEQFF. CDR3 sequence (DNA): TGTGCCAGCAGCCCATCTAGCGAGGGACTAGCGGGGAACAATGAGCAGTTCTTC.

As for this clone: Other DNA sequences in the sample encode the same CDR3. The CDR3 coding sequence is TGCGCCAGCAGCTTGCGGGTTAGCACAGATACGCAGTATTTT. Encoded protein: CASSLRVSTDTQYF. The chain couples TRBV5-1 to TRBJ2-3; D uncertain. CDR1 and CDR2 (germline): SGHRS, YFSETQ. The CDR3 has 14 amino acids. Between the trimmed V and J ends, which lost 1 base and 0 bases, there was a span of 6 bases.

The CDR3 region has the DNA TGTGCCAGCGGCCCCCGGGGTTTAGTCCACTTT. Protein sequence: CASGPRGLVHF. The chain couples TRBV28 to TRBJ1-6; no reliable D call. Germline V gene data show CDR1 as MDHEN and CDR2 as SYDVKM. V was pared by 8 bases and J by 17 bases, with 16 bases between. This CDR3 region has 11 residues.

The V call is TRBV7-9, the J call TRBJ2-5; 16 bases match TRBD2. The V gene end was trimmed by 5 bases and the J gene end by 2 bases; junction bases not matched to a gene: 8. The CDR3 length is 18 residues. Germline V gene sequence: CDR1 SEHNR, CDR2 FQNEAQ (reference sequence). The CDR3 loop is CASSPGTSGRGKQETQYF. The CDR3 DNA sequence: TGTGCCAGCAGCCCTGGGACTAGCGGGAGGGGTAAACAAGAGACCCAGTACTTC.

The chain recombines TRBV11-2 with TRBJ1-6; no reliable D call. Germline CDR1 is SGHAT and CDR2 is FQNNGV. The CDR3 totals 15 residues. Between the trimmed V and J ends, which lost 3 bases and 0 bases, there was a span of 6 bases. CDR3 bases: TGTGCCAGCAGCTTTGTCCACTCCTATAATTCACCCCTCCACTTT. Translation: CASSFVHSYNSPLHF.

Only a few counts were recorded for this clone. The gene calls are TRBV7-9 and TRBJ1-1, with TRBD1 matching 8 bases. CDR1 SEHNR and CDR2 FQNEAQ come from the germline V gene (reference sequence). The CDR3 is 14 amino acids. V was clipped by 4 bases and J by 1 base; unmatched bases: 2. The CDR3 DNA sequence: TGTGCCAGCAGCTCCCAGGGGGCGAACACTGAAGCTTTCTTT. Protein: CASSSQGANTEAFF.

The chain couples TRBV19 to TRBJ2-7, with 7 bases lining up with TRBD2. The J segment lost 2 bases and the V segment lost 1 base, leaving 11 bases of the junction unmatched. Germline V lookup: CDR1 LNHDA, CDR2 SQIVND (reference sequence). The CDR3 covers 17 residues. The CDR3 spells CASSIGTPAGAPYEQYF. The CDR3 nucleotides are TGTGCCAGTAGTATAGGCACACCGGCGGGAGCGCCCTACGAGCAGTACTTC.

The rearrangement uses TRBV27 and TRBJ2-1; D call uncertain. The germline gives CDR1 MNHEY, CDR2 SMNVEV (reference sequence). The CDR3 is 12 residues long. Between the trimmed V and J ends, which lost 3 bases and 9 bases, there was a span of 9 bases. The DNA for the CDR3 is TGTGCCAGCAGTTTCTTAGGTACTGAGCAGTTCTTC. It translates to CASSFLGTEQFF.

This chain links TRBV9 with TRBJ2-2; no clear D. This CDR3 is 13 amino acids long. CDR1 is SGDLS, CDR2 YYNGEE, per germline. V was pared by 5 bases and J by 2 bases, with 7 bases between. The DNA for the CDR3 is TGTGCCAGCAGGTGGGGAAACACCGGGGAGCTGTTTTTT. This gives the protein CASRWGNTGELFF.

This rearrangement joins TRBV7-9 to TRBJ2-5; D gene ambiguous. Deletions cut 5 bases from V and 5 bases from J, with 12 bases between. Germline-derived CDR1 and CDR2 are SEHNR and FQNEAQ (reference sequence). CDR3 length: 13 amino acids. CDR3 DNA sequence: TGTGCCAGCAGCCCCGGCGTGGGGGAGACCCAGTACTTC. Its translation is CASSPGVGETQYF.

The J gene is TRBJ2-4, the V gene TRBV30; D is uncertain. Germline V gene sequence: CDR1 GTSNPN, CDR2 SVGIG (reference sequence). The CDR3 spans 13 residues. Trimming shortened V by 1 base and J by 7 bases, and 11 bases separated the two germline ends. CDR3 DNA sequence: TGTGCCTGGAGTGGGCAGGTGGGGAACATTCAGTACTTC. Residues: CAWSGQVGNIQYF.

This clone has only one observation. V and J are TRBV5-1 and TRBJ2-5; 8 bases align to TRBD1. Germline trimming cut 2 bases from V and 5 bases from J; bases unmatched to any gene: 2. Germline CDR1 reads SGHRS; CDR2 reads YFSETQ. CDR3 length: 13 amino acids. CDR3 amino acids: CASSLQGVETQYF. The CDR3 region has the DNA TGCGCCAGCAGCTTACAGGGGGTGGAGACCCAGTACTTC.

The CDR3 spells CASSTYRGRLNTEAFF. The CDR3 DNA reads as TGTGCCAGTAGTACCTACAGGGGGCGTTTAAACACTGAAGCTTTCTTT. The chain links TRBV19 to TRBJ1-1; 9 bases match TRBD1. The CDR3 contains 16 residues. V shed 4 bases, J shed 2 bases, and the junction held 8 bases outside the gene matches. The V gene's germline CDR1 is LNHDA and CDR2 SQIVND (reference sequence).

The V and J genes are TRBV2 and TRBJ2-7; D ambiguous. The ends were cut back, 10 bases at V and 4 bases at J, with 11 bases in the middle. The CDR3 has 11 residues. Germline CDR1 is SNHLY and CDR2 is FYNNEI. The CDR3 DNA follows: TGTGCCACCGGAAGGGATTACGAGCAGTACTTC. Its protein is CATGRDYEQYF. Full variable domain (outside the CDR3, taken from reference TRBV2 and TRBJ2-7): EPEVTQTPSHQVTQMGQEVILRCVPISNHLYFYWYRQILGQKVEFLVSFYNNEISEKSEIFDDQFSVERPDGSNFTLKIRSTKLEDSAMYFCATGRDYEQYFGPGTRLTVT.

V usage is TRBV18 and J usage is TRBJ2-1; the D gene is possibly TRBD2 (6 bases). This CDR3 region has 17 residues. Germline-derived CDR1 and CDR2 are KGHSH and LQKENI. Trimming shortened V by 5 bases and J by 0 bases, and 17 bases separated the two germline ends. CDR3 nucleotide sequence: TGTGCCAGCTCAACAAATCTAGCGTCCAGCTCCTACAATGAGCAGTTCTTC. The encoded protein is CASSTNLASSSYNEQFF.

This chain uses TRBV28 with TRBJ1-4, with unresolved D. The CDR3 runs to 15 residues. Germline V gene sequence: CDR1 MDHEN, CDR2 SYDVKM. The V end lost 3 bases, the J end lost 7 bases, and 15 bases lay between the germline ends. CDR3 in amino acids: CASSFRRAVGEKLFF. In DNA, the CDR3 is TGTGCCAGCAGTTTCCGAAGGGCCGTAGGTGAAAAACTGTTTTTT.

The J gene is TRBJ1-1, the V gene TRBV20-1, with D unresolved. Germline CDR1 and CDR2: DFQATT and SNEGSKA (reference sequence). The CDR3 length is 10 residues. The CDR3 DNA sequence: TGCAGCCCGGGGAACACTGAAGCTTTCTTT. It is translated as CSPGNTEAFF.

The chain carries TRBV20-1 and TRBJ2-7, with 9 bases lining up with TRBD1. Germline trimming cut 6 bases from V and 12 bases from J; bases unmatched to any gene: 9. Germline V gene lookup returns CDR1 DFQATT and CDR2 SNEGSKA (reference sequence). The CDR3 runs to 11 residues. CDR3 DNA sequence: TGCAGTGCCACTCCGGCGACAGGGGGGTACTTC. Translation gives CSATPATGGYF.

V and J are TRBV5-6 and TRBJ2-7; 7 bases are a match to TRBD2. Germline V gene data show CDR1 as SGHDT and CDR2 as YYEEEE. With 4 bases clipped from V and 12 bases from J, the junction kept 13 bases outside the gene matches. The CDR3 has 13 residues. CDR3 protein: CASSQAGRLRWYF. The CDR3 region has the DNA TGTGCCAGCAGCCAAGCGGGACGCCTACGGTGGTACTTC.

The chain carries TRBV7-3 and TRBJ2-1, with D unclear. V shed 1 base and J shed 3 bases, with 4 bases lying between them. This CDR3 has 13 amino acids. CDR1 and CDR2 from the germline V gene are SGHTA and FQGTGA. CDR3 region: CASSLRLYNEQFF. The CDR3 bases are TGTGCCAGCAGCTTAAGGCTCTACAATGAGCAGTTCTTC.